This T cell receptor (beta chain) was found in a study of cytomegalovirus exposure and HLA in healthy donors. A word on this clone: What it binds is unknown.

Primers for the PCR totalled 60 Vbeta and 13 Jbeta. Per the authors' pipeline: Counted up in a later analysis, unique TCR beta chains came to 65 million to 100 million, with around 11 million shared. This table comes from immunoSEQ multiplex PCR, and its TCRdb copy is limited to in-frame clones, with some not included. The V and J calls and clone size were taken over from that table, and D and trimming were inferred from the DNA. The table shows about 160,000 clones, with roughly 84% occurring only once. Study outcomes and limitations: The later analysis indicated that the majority of CMV-associated TCR beta chains appeared HLA-restricted. Most sequenced TCRs were rare (though some public TCRs occurred in many donors).

The source of this sequence is a man aged 45-65 years in good health and CMV-seropositive. Sequencing was done on a sample of PBMCs.

CDR3 coding DNA: TGTGCCAGCAGCTATAGCGATACGCAGTATTTT. This encodes CASSYSDTQYF. J is TRBJ2-3 and V is TRBV7-9; D gene unclear. Trimming stripped 4 bases from V and 6 bases from J, with 5 bases between. The germline V gene encodes CDR1 SEHNR and CDR2 FQNEAQ (reference sequence). This CDR3 spans 11 amino acids. Full variable domain (outside the CDR3, taken from reference TRBV7-9 and TRBJ2-3): DTGVSQNPRHKITKRGQNVTFRCDPISEHNRLYWYRQTLGQGPEFLTYFQNEAQLEKSRLLSDRFSAERPKGSFSTLEIQRTEQGDSAMYLCASSYSDTQYFGPGTRLTVL.